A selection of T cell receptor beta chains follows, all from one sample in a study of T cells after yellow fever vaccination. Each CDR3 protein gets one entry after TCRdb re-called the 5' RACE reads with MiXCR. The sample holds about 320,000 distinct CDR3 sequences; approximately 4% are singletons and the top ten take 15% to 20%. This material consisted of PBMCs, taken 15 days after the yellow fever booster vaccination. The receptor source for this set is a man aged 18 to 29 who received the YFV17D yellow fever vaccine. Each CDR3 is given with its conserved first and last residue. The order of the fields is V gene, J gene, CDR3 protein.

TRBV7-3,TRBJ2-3,CASSLSRDTDTQYF
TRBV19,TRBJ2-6,CASLLGGRISGANVLTF
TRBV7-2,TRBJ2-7,CASSLAFGGGYEQYF
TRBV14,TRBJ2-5,CASSQAAGGPQETQYF
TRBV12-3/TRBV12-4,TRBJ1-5,CASSLLVNQPQHF
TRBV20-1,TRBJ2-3,CSARSGGADTQYF
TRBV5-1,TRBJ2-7,CASSLSDRNEQYF
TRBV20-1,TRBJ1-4,CSARGGLGEKLFF
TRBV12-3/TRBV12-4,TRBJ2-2,CASRSGDRDSGELFF
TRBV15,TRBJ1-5,CATTSAEGILSNQPQHF
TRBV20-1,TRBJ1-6,CSARTQGLQDSPLHF
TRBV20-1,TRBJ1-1,CSASAARAFF
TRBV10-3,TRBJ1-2,CAIRGTGTDGAGYTF
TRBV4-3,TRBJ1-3,CASSQEIGGQGNTIYF
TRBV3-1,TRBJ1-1,CASSWRGQGITEAFF
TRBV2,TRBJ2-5,CASSGSGGAETQYF
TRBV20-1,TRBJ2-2,CSATTPNTAGELFF
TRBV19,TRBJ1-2,CASSIRGGHGYTF
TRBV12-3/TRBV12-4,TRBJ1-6,CASTSPGAINSPLHF
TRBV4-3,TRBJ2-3,CASSQEALAGDTQYF
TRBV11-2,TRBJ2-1,CASRPDRNGFNEQFF
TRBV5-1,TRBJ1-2,CASSFDRSHYGYTF